Following are 6 T cell receptor beta chains from one sample sequenced in a study of blood T cell repertoires in COVID-19. Assay used: immunoSEQ multiplex PCR; TCRdb lists only in-frame clones, some missing. The sample consists of roughly 120,000 clones, around 88% of them appearing once. Material: peripheral blood. These receptors originate from a human donor in a cohort sampled during active COVID-19.

The chain couples TRBV27 to TRBJ1-2, with 7 bases that match TRBD1. CDR1 is MNHEY, CDR2 SMNVEV, per germline (reference sequence). V was pared by 5 bases and J by 4 bases, with 10 bases of the junction left unmatched. The CDR3 covers 15 residues. The CDR3 coding sequence is TGTGCCAGCAGTCCACGCCTACAGGGGATCTATGGCTACACCTTC. This gives the protein CASSPRLQGIYGYTF.

This clone was detected only once. The gene calls are TRBV2 and TRBJ2-3; 8 nucleotides align to TRBD2. The ends lost 3 bases at V and 3 bases at J; junction bases unmatched: 2. The germline gives CDR1 SNHLY, CDR2 FYNNEI. The CDR3 sequence is 14 residues long. For the CDR3, the DNA is TGTGCCAGCAGTGAGGCGGGGGGTACAGATACGCAGTATTTT. Translation gives CASSEAGGTDTQYF.

The chain is built from TRBV7-2 and TRBJ2-5; 15 bases are shared with TRBD2. The CDR3 consists of 16 residues. From germline, CDR1 is SGHTA and CDR2 FQGNSA. J was trimmed by 5 bases and V by 5 bases; bases with no gene match: 6. The CDR3 DNA is TGTGCCAGCAGCCCCGGACTAGCGGGAGGGGAGGAGACCCAGTACTTC. Protein product: CASSPGLAGGEETQYF.

The chain has TRBV12-3 or TRBV12-4 and TRBJ1-1; D is undetermined. Trimming cost V 1 base and J 9 bases, with 9 bases left between them. The CDR3 spans 12 residues. CDR3 nucleotide sequence: TGTGCCAGCAGTTTAGATTGGCGGCAAGCTTTCTTT. This translates into CASSLDWRQAFF.

This sequence joins TRBV30 and TRBJ1-3; TRBD1 matches 8 bases. The CDR3 has 15 amino acids. CDR1 is GTSNPN, CDR2 SVGIG, per germline (reference sequence). Losses at the gene ends were 0 bases for V and 4 bases for J; bases not matched to a gene: 5. The CDR3: CAWSVHRGYGNTIYF. The CDR3 nucleotides read TGTGCCTGGAGTGTACACAGGGGGTACGGAAACACCATATATTTT.

The rearrangement uses TRBV5-8 and TRBJ2-3; TRBD1 is a possible D gene (6 bases). The V and J ends lost 2 bases and 2 bases respectively, with 12 bases between them. The CDR3 is made up of 15 amino acids. Germline CDR1 is SGHTS and CDR2 is YDEGEE. The CDR3 coding sequence is TGTGCCAGCAGCTTTCCTGGGGGCTTCACAGATACGCAGTATTTT. Translated: CASSFPGGFTDTQYF.